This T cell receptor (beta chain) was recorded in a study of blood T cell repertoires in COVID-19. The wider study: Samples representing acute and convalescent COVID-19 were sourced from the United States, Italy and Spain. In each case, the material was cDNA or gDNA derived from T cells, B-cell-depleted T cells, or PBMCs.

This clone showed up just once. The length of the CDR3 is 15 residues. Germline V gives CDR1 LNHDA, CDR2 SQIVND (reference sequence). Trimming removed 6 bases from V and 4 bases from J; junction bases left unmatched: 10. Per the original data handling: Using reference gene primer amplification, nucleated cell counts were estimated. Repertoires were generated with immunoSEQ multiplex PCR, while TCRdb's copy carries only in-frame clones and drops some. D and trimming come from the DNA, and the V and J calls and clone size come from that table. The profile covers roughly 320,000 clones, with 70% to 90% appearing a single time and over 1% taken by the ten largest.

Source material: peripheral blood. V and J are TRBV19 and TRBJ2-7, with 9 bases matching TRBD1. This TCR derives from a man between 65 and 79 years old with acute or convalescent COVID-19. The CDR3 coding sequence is TGTGCCAGTAGCCCCAAACAGGGGGCGCGGTACGAGCAGTACTTC. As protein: CASSPKQGARYEQYF. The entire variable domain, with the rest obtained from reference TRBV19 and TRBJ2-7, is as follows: DGGITQSPKYLFRKEGQNVTLSCEQNLNHDAMYWYRQDPGQGLRLIYYSQIVNDFQKGDIAEGYSVSREKKESFPLTVTSAQKNPTAFYLCASSPKQGARYEQYFGPGTRLTVT.